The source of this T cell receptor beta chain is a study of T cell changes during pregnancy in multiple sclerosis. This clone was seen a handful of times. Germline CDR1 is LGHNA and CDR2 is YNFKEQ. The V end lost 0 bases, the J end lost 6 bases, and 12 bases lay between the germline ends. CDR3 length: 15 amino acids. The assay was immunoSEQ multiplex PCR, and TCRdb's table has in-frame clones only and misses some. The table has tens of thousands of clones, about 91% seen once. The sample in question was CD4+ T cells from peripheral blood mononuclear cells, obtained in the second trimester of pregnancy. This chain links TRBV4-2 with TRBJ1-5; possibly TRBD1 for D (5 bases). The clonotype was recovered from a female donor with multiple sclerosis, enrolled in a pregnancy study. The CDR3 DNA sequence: TGTGCCAGCAGCCAAGAACTGGGGAGGGGTCAGCCCCAGCATTTT. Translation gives CASSQELGRGQPQHF.